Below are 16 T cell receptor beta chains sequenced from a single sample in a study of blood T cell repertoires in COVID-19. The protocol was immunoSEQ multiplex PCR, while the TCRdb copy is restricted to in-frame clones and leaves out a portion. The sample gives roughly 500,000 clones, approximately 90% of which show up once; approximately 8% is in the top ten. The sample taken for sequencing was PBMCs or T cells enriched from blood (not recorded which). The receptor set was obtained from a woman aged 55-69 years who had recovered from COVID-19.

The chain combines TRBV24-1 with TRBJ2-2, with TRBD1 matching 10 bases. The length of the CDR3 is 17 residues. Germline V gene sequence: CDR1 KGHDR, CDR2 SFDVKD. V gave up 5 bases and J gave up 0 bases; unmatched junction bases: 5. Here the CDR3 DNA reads TGTGCCACCAGTGTCCGAGACAGGGGGCCGAACACCGGGGAGCTGTTTTTT. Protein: CATSVRDRGPNTGELFF.

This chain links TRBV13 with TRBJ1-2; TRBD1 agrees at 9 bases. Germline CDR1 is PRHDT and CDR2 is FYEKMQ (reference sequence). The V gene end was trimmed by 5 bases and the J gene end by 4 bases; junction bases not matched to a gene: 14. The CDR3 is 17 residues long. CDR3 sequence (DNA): TGTGCCAGCAGCCTGAACCACCTCCGGGACAGGGTCTATGGCTACACCTTC. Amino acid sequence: CASSLNHLRDRVYGYTF.

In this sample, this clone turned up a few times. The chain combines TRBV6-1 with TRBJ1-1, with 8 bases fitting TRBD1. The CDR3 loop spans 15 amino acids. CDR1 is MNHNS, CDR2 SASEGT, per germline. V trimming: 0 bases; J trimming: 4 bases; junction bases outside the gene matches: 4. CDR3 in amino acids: CASSEARTGSTEAFF. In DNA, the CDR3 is TGTGCCAGCAGTGAAGCGAGGACAGGGAGCACTGAAGCTTTCTTT.

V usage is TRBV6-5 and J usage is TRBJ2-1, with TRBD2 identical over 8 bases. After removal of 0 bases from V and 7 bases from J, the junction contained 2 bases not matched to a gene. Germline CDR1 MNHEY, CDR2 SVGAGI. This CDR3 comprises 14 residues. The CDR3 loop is CASSYSSGVNEQFF. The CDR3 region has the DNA TGTGCCAGCAGTTACTCTAGCGGGGTGAATGAGCAGTTCTTC.

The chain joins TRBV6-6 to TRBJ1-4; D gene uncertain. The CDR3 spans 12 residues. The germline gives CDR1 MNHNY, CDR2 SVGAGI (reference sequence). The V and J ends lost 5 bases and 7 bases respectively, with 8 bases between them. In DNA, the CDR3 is TGTGCCAGCAGTGCACGGAGTGAAAAACTGTTTTTT. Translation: CASSARSEKLFF.

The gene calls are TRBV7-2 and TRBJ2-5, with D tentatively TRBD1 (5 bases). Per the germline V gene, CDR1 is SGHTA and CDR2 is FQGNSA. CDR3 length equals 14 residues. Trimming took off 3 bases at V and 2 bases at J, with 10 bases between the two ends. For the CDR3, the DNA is TGTGCCAGCAGCTTTGACAGAAGACAAGAGACCCAGTACTTC. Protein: CASSFDRRQETQYF.

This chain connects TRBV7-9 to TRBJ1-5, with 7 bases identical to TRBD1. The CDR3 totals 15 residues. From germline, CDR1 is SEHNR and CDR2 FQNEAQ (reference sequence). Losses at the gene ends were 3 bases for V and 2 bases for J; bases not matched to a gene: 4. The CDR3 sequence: CASSLEGAGNQPQHF. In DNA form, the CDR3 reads TGTGCCAGCAGCTTGGAGGGGGCTGGCAATCAGCCCCAGCATTTT.

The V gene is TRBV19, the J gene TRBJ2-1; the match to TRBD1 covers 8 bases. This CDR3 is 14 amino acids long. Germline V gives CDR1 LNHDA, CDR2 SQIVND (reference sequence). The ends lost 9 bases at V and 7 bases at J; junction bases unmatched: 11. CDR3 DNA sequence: TGTGCCAGCAGCAGGGACAGGCGTCAAAATGAGCAGTTCTTC. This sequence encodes CASSRDRRQNEQFF.

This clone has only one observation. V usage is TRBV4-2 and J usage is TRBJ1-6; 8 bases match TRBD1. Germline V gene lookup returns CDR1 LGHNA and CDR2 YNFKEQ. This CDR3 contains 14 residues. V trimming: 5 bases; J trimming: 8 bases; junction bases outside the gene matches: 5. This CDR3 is CASSVDRGDSPLHF. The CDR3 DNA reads TGTGCCAGCAGCGTCGACAGGGGAGATTCACCCCTCCACTTT.

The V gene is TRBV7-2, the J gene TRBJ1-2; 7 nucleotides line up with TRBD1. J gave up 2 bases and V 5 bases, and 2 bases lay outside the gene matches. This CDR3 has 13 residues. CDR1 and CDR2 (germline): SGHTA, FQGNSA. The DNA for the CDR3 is TGTGCCAGCAGCAAGGGACAGAACTATGGCTACACCTTC. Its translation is CASSKGQNYGYTF. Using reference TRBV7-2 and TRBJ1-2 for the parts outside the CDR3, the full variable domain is GAGVSQSPSNKVTEKGKDVELRCDPISGHTALYWYRQSLGQGLEFLIYFQGNSAPDKSGLPSDRFSAERTGGSVSTLTIQRTQQEDSAVYLCASSKGQNYGYTFGSGTRLTVV.

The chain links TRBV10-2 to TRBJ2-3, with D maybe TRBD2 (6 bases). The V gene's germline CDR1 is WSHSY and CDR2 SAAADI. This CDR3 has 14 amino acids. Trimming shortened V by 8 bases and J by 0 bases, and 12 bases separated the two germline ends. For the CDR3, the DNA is TGCGCCAGCCGGAGAGGGAGGAGCACAGATACGCAGTATTTT. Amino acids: CASRRGRSTDTQYF.

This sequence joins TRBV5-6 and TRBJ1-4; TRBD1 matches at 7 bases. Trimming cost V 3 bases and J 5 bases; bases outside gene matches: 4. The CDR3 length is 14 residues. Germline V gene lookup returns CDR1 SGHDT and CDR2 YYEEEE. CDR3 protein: CASSWGTANEKLFF. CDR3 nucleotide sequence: TGTGCCAGCAGCTGGGGGACAGCCAATGAAAAACTGTTTTTT.

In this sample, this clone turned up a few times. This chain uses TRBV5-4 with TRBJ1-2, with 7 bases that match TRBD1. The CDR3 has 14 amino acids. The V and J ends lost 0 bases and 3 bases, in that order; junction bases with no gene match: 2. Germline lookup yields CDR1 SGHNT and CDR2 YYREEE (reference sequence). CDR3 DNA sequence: TGTGCCAGCAGCTTGGGACAGGGCGACTATGGCTACACCTTC. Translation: CASSLGQGDYGYTF. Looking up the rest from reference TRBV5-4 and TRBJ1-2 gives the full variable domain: ETGVTQSPTHLIKTRGQQVTLRCSSQSGHNTVSWYQQALGQGPQFIFQYYREEENGRGNFPPRFSGLQFPNYSSELNVNALELDDSALYLCASSLGQGDYGYTFGSGTRLTVV.

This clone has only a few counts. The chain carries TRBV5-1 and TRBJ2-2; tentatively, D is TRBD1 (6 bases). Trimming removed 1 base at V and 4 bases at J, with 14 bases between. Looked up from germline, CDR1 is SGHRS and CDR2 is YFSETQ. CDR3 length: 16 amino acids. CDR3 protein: CASSLSYRERTGELFF. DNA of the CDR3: TGCGCCAGCAGCTTGAGCTACAGGGAACGCACCGGGGAGCTGTTTTTT.

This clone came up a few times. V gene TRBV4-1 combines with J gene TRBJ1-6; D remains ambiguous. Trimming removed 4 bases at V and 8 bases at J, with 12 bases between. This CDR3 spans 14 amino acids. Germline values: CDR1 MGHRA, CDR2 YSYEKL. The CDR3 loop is CASSPLQMDSPLHF. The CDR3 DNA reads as TGCGCCAGCAGCCCGCTACAGATGGATTCACCCCTCCACTTT.

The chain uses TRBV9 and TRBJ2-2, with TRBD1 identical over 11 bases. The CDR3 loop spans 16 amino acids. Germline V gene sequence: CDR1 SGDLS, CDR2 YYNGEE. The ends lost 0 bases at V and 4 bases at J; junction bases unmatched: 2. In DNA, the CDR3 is TGTGCCAGCAGCGTAGTGGGACAGGGGGGCACCGGGGAGCTGTTTTTT. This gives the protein CASSVVGQGGTGELFF.